This is a list of T cell receptor beta chains from one sample in a study of molecular identifiers for immune sequencing clone quantification. TCRdb re-analysed the PCR reads in MiXCR, keeping a single row per CDR3 protein. Of hundreds of thousands of distinct CDR3 sequences in the sample, 25% were seen once. The specimen sequenced was naive CD8+ T cells from blood, with Jurkat cell RNA spiked in. The receptors come from a human donor in good health. Some libraries in this study had Jurkat cell RNA spiked in. Both conserved end residues are part of each CDR3. The D gene is left open where the match is weak. For some rows the clone size is stated as once, few or many, or as a class when expanded; others skip it.

v_gene: TRBV6-5
j_gene: TRBJ1-1
abundance: .
d_gene: .
CDR3nt: TGTGCCAGCAGTTTTTGGACGGAGGGGACTGAAGCTTTCTTT
CDR3aa: CASSFWTEGTEAFF

v_gene: TRBV19
j_gene: TRBJ2-3
abundance: few
d_gene: TRBD1
CDR3nt: TGTGCCAGTAGTATTAGCCAGGGGGTGGCAGATACGCAGTATTTT
CDR3aa: CASSISQGVADTQYF

v_gene: TRBV19
j_gene: TRBJ2-3
abundance: .
d_gene: .
CDR3nt: TGTGCCAGCAAGGACTACGGACCAGATACGCAGTATTTT
CDR3aa: CASKDYGPDTQYF

v_gene: TRBV20-1
j_gene: TRBJ2-3
abundance: few
d_gene: TRBD2
CDR3nt: TGCAGTGCTAGAGCTCCAGCGGGACTAGCGAGCACAGATACGCAGTATTTT
CDR3aa: CSARAPAGLASTDTQYF

v_gene: TRBV9
j_gene: TRBJ2-5
abundance: few
d_gene: .
CDR3nt: TGTGCCAGCAGCGAGGGGCTTTCCGGTGGAGAGACCCAGTACTTC
CDR3aa: CASSEGLSGGETQYF

v_gene: TRBV28
j_gene: TRBJ1-2
abundance: many
d_gene: .
CDR3nt: TGTGCCAGCAGTTCCCCAGATGCGGGGGCCCACACTAACTATGGCTACACCTTC
CDR3aa: CASSSPDAGAHTNYGYTF

v_gene: TRBV7-9
j_gene: TRBJ2-1
abundance: few
d_gene: TRBD2
CDR3nt: TGTGCCAGCAGCTCTGCCGGGACTAGCGGGATCTTTGAGCAGTTCTTC
CDR3aa: CASSSAGTSGIFEQFF

v_gene: TRBV5-3
j_gene: TRBJ2-7
abundance: .
d_gene: .
CDR3nt: TGTGCCAGCAGCGCCAGTAGAGAGCAGTACTTC
CDR3aa: CASSASREQYF

v_gene: TRBV3-2
j_gene: TRBJ1-1
abundance: .
d_gene: .
CDR3nt: TGTGCCAGCAGCCAACGGACAGCGTTGAACACTGAAGCTTTATTT
CDR3aa: CASSQRTALNTEALF

v_gene: TRBV10-3
j_gene: TRBJ2-5
abundance: many
d_gene: .
CDR3nt: TGTGCCATCAGTGAGTCGAATGGAGAGACCCAGTACTTC
CDR3aa: CAISESNGETQYF

v_gene: TRBV9
j_gene: TRBJ2-2
abundance: many
d_gene: .
CDR3nt: TGTGCCAGCAGCGTAACCAGACAGGCTAGGTCCCCCCACACCGGGGAGCTGTTTTTT
CDR3aa: CASSVTRQARSPHTGELFF

v_gene: TRBV5-6
j_gene: TRBJ2-7
abundance: few
d_gene: TRBD2
CDR3nt: TGTGCCAGCAGCTTGGTTGGACTAGCGGGAGGATACGAGCAGTACTTC
CDR3aa: CASSLVGLAGGYEQYF

v_gene: TRBV4-3
j_gene: TRBJ1-1
abundance: many
d_gene: TRBD1
CDR3nt: TGCGCCAGCAGCCACACCATGGGGACAGGGGTTGATGAAGCTTTCTTT
CDR3aa: CASSHTMGTGVDEAFF

v_gene: TRBV20-1
j_gene: TRBJ1-1
abundance: few
d_gene: .
CDR3nt: TGCAGTGCTAGAGTACGGATGATGAACACTGAAGCTTTCTTT
CDR3aa: CSARVRMMNTEAFF

v_gene: TRBV5-1
j_gene: TRBJ2-7
abundance: many
d_gene: .
CDR3nt: TGCGCCAGCAGCTTGGTCCAGGGCACTAGCTACGAGCAGTACTTC
CDR3aa: CASSLVQGTSYEQYF

v_gene: TRBV19
j_gene: TRBJ2-5
abundance: .
d_gene: .
CDR3nt: TGTGCCAGTAGTATTAGTGGAGGGACCCAGTACTTC
CDR3aa: CASSISGGTQYF

v_gene: TRBV6-2/TRBV6-3
j_gene: TRBJ2-2
abundance: few
d_gene: .
CDR3nt: TGTGCCAGCAGTTACAAGCTGGCCACCGGGGAGCTGTTTTTT
CDR3aa: CASSYKLATGELFF

v_gene: TRBV25-1
j_gene: TRBJ2-2
abundance: few
d_gene: .
CDR3nt: TGTGCCAGCAGCGAGGGAGCCTGGAACACCGGGGAGCTGTTTTTT
CDR3aa: CASSEGAWNTGELFF

v_gene: TRBV4-3
j_gene: TRBJ2-1
abundance: many
d_gene: TRBD1
CDR3nt: TGCGCCAGCAGCCAAGAGGTCGTACGGACAGGGCTTTCCAATGAGCAGTTCTTC
CDR3aa: CASSQEVVRTGLSNEQFF

v_gene: TRBV20-1
j_gene: TRBJ2-1
abundance: few
d_gene: TRBD2
CDR3nt: TGCAGTGCTGAGGTGCCTAGCGGGAGGGCCCTCAATGAGCAGTTCTTC
CDR3aa: CSAEVPSGRALNEQFF

v_gene: TRBV4-3
j_gene: TRBJ1-6
abundance: .
d_gene: TRBD1
CDR3nt: TGCGCCAGCAGCCAATCTTACAGGGGTCTCGATAATTCACCCCTCCACTTT
CDR3aa: CASSQSYRGLDNSPLHF

v_gene: TRBV7-9
j_gene: TRBJ2-1
abundance: .
d_gene: TRBD2
CDR3nt: TGTGCCGGCAGCTTAGCGGGGGCCCTGACTGAGCAGTTCTTC
CDR3aa: CAGSLAGALTEQFF

v_gene: TRBV5-4
j_gene: TRBJ2-3
abundance: many
d_gene: .
CDR3nt: TGTGCCAGCAGCTTTGTGTCAGATACGCAGTATTTT
CDR3aa: CASSFVSDTQYF

v_gene: TRBV20-1
j_gene: TRBJ2-7
abundance: many
d_gene: .
CDR3nt: TGCAGTGCCCGCGGGACAGAGATTTCCTACGAGCAGTACTTC
CDR3aa: CSARGTEISYEQYF

v_gene: TRBV29-1
j_gene: TRBJ1-2
abundance: .
d_gene: TRBD1
CDR3nt: TGCAGCGAGGGACAGGGCTACACCTTC
CDR3aa: CSEGQGYTF

v_gene: TRBV7-9
j_gene: TRBJ1-1
abundance: few
d_gene: .
CDR3nt: TGTGCCAGCAGCTTTGCCGGGACACAGAACACTGAAGCTTTCTTT
CDR3aa: CASSFAGTQNTEAFF

v_gene: TRBV4-3
j_gene: TRBJ2-7
abundance: .
d_gene: TRBD1
CDR3nt: TGCGCCAGCAGCCAAGATAGGGGGCTATTTTACGAGCAGTACTTC
CDR3aa: CASSQDRGLFYEQYF